This T cell receptor beta chain was sequenced for a study of immune evolution from preneoplasia to lung adenocarcinoma. Study overall: HLA loss of heterozygosity: less than 9% AIS, 15% MIA, about 35% ADC, none AAH. Study-level findings and limits: From normal lung to invasive adenocarcinoma, top clone frequencies appeared to decrease. Normal lung had highest clonality; later lesions appeared denser, more diverse.

Premalignant or tumor cells were enriched by macro-dissection after pathologic assessment. The CDR3 length is 12 residues. In germline, CDR1 is SGHRS, CDR2 YFSETQ. Trimming removed 5 bases at V and 3 bases at J, with 6 bases between. This table comes from immunoSEQ multiplex PCR, and its TCRdb copy is limited to in-frame clones, with some not included. The sample consists of under 45,000 clones, less than 80% of them appearing once. This clone has a handful of counts. The antigen is undetermined. The origin of this receptor is a person in their sixties with lung adenocarcinoma. Input material: FFPE invasive lung adenocarcinoma tissue. The chain employs TRBV5-1 and TRBJ2-1, with no clear D. CDR3 nucleotides: TGCGCCAGCAGGGAAGACTACAATGAGCAGTTCTTC. Translated: CASREDYNEQFF.